Below are 23 T cell receptor beta chains sequenced from a single sample in a study of blood T cell repertoires in COVID-19. Here immunoSEQ multiplex PCR was the method, and the copy in TCRdb shows in-frame clones only, minus some. The sample lists roughly 250,000 clones, roughly four fifths occurring once. The sequencing sample was made of peripheral blood. The origin of the receptors is a woman aged 70-85 years with acute or convalescent COVID-19.

The chain couples TRBV30 to TRBJ2-2; D gene ambiguous. The CDR3 is made up of 14 amino acids. Germline-derived CDR1 and CDR2 are GTSNPN and SVGIG (reference sequence). Deletions cut 3 bases from V and 7 bases from J, with 15 bases between. The CDR3 bases are TGTGCCTGGAGCCTGGTCCCCTCGGGCGGGGAGCTGTTTTTT. This encodes CAWSLVPSGGELFF. The complete variable domain, with remaining parts taken from reference TRBV30 and TRBJ2-2, reads SQTIHQWPATLVQPVGSPLSLECTVEGTSNPNLYWYRQAAGRGLQLLFYSVGIGQISSEVPQNLSASRPQDRQFILSSKKLLLSDSGFYLCAWSLVPSGGELFFGEGSRLTVL.

This chain connects TRBV18 to TRBJ1-5, with D unclear. The V gene lost 2 bases and the J gene lost 3 bases, with 8 bases spanning the gap. Germline assignment: CDR1 KGHSH and CDR2 LQKENI. The CDR3 extends over 14 amino acids. In DNA form, the CDR3 reads TGTGCCAGCTCACCAGCCAGGCTCAATCAGCCCCAGCATTTT. Encoded protein: CASSPARLNQPQHF.

This clone was picked up one time. The CDR3 spells CASSQVSGSYNEQFF. As DNA, the CDR3 is TGTGCCAGCAGCCAAGTTAGCGGGTCCTACAATGAGCAGTTCTTC. The chain has TRBV4-2 and TRBJ2-1; TRBD2 matches 7 bases. Trimming at V came to 1 base and at J to 1 base, leaving 1 base not matched to a gene. From germline, CDR1 is LGHNA and CDR2 YNFKEQ. The CDR3 totals 15 residues.

About this clone itself: The junction departs from germline at one end; a sequencing error may be responsible. V gene TRBV30 combines with J gene TRBJ2-2; possible D gene TRBD2, 5 bases. This CDR3 has 15 amino acids. The germline CDR1 and CDR2 sequences are GTSNPN and SVGIG (reference sequence). CDR3: CAWSILSGNIGELFF. CDR3 coding DNA: TGTGCCTGGAGTATTCTTTCGGGGAACATCGGGGAGCTGTTTTTT.

This sequence joins TRBV27 and TRBJ1-2, with D possibly TRBD1 on 5 matching bases. The germline CDR1 and CDR2 sequences are MNHEY and SMNVEV (reference sequence). Trimming stripped 2 bases from V and 5 bases from J, with 12 bases between. CDR3 length equals 14 residues. CDR3 region: CASSLGAGFYGYTF. CDR3 DNA sequence: TGTGCCAGCAGTTTAGGGGCAGGGTTTTATGGCTACACCTTC.

This chain joins TRBV3-1 (or the pseudogene TRBV3-2) and TRBJ1-3, with a tentative D call TRBD1 (5 bases). CDR3 length: 17 residues. Trimming took 1 base from V and 0 from J, leaving 13 bases between them. Germline-derived CDR1 and CDR2 are LGHDT and YNNKEL (reference sequence). The CDR3 loop is CASSQVLTGSSGNTIYF. CDR3 coding DNA: TGTGCCAGCAGCCAAGTCCTAACAGGAAGCTCTGGAAACACCATATATTTT.

The gene calls are TRBV5-1 and TRBJ2-1; tentative D call: TRBD1 (6 bases). Germline V gene lookup returns CDR1 SGHRS and CDR2 YFSETQ. V shed 0 bases and J shed 6 bases, with 13 bases lying between them. The length of the CDR3 is 15 residues. CDR3 loop: CASSLGAGVGNEQFF. The CDR3 coding sequence is TGCGCCAGCAGCTTGGGGGCAGGGGTTGGCAATGAGCAGTTCTTC. Combining the CDR3 with reference TRBV5-1 and TRBJ2-1 gives the whole variable domain KAGVTQTPRYLIKTRGQQVTLSCSPISGHRSVSWYQQTPGQGLQFLFEYFSETQRNKGNFPGRFSGRQFSNSRSEMNVSTLELGDSALYLCASSLGAGVGNEQFFGPGTRLTVL.

This clone came up once. This chain links TRBV24-1 with TRBJ1-1; TRBD1 aligns across 7 bases. Germline trimming cut 7 bases from V and 7 bases from J; bases unmatched to any gene: 8. The V gene's germline CDR1 is KGHDR and CDR2 SFDVKD. The CDR3 loop spans 13 amino acids. The chain's CDR3 is CATRPGTAREAFF. CDR3 bases: TGTGCCACCAGACCCGGGACAGCCCGTGAAGCTTTCTTT.

V is TRBV10-3 and J is TRBJ2-1; 8 bases match TRBD1. This CDR3 has 16 residues. V was pared by 2 bases and J by 6 bases, with 9 bases of the junction left unmatched. In germline, CDR1 is ENHRY, CDR2 SYGVKD. The CDR3 loop is CAISEPSGQVFNEQFF. DNA of the CDR3: TGTGCCATCAGTGAGCCTTCGGGACAGGTCTTCAATGAGCAGTTCTTC.

V is TRBV24-1 and J is TRBJ2-1; TRBD2 agrees at 12 bases. The length of the CDR3 is 15 residues. V was clipped by 5 bases and J by 9 bases; unmatched bases: 7. Germline V lookup: CDR1 KGHDR, CDR2 SFDVKD. CDR3 region: CATSAASGGAGEQFF. Written as DNA, the CDR3 is TGTGCCACCAGTGCGGCTAGCGGGGGGGCGGGTGAGCAGTTCTTC.

V and J are TRBV10-3 and TRBJ1-1, with a tentative D call TRBD1 (5 bases). Trimming removed 5 bases at V and 3 bases at J, with 13 bases between. CDR3 length: 14 residues. Looked up from germline, CDR1 is ENHRY and CDR2 is SYGVKD. In DNA form, the CDR3 reads TGTGCCATCAGTCGTAGGGGCGAAGACACTGAAGCTTTCTTT. It specifies CAISRRGEDTEAFF.

The rearrangement uses TRBV5-1 and TRBJ1-2; D is unresolved. The V gene's germline CDR1 is SGHRS and CDR2 YFSETQ. V was clipped by 2 bases and J by 3 bases, with 14 bases between them. The length of the CDR3 is 15 residues. The CDR3 nucleotides read TGCGCCAGCAGCTTTTTTGCCCCAACTGACTATGGCTACACCTTC. Its protein product is CASSFFAPTDYGYTF.

The chain employs TRBV29-1 and TRBJ2-7; TRBD1 is a possible D gene (5 bases). This CDR3 is 13 amino acids long. Trimming removed 4 bases from V and 6 bases from J, with 16 bases in between. From germline, CDR1 is SQVTM and CDR2 ANQGSEA. As DNA, the CDR3 is TGCAGCGTTGGCGTCCGGACCCAGGGCGAGCAGTACTTC. Its protein product is CSVGVRTQGEQYF.

The CDR3 loop is CASSLLGRGDQPQHF. The CDR3, as DNA: TGTGCCAGCAGCTTGCTGGGACGGGGGGATCAGCCCCAGCATTTT. The genes are TRBV5-6 and TRBJ1-5; weak D call: TRBD1 (5 bases). With 1 base removed from V and 5 bases from J, the gap between germline ends came to 13 bases. Germline V gene data show CDR1 as SGHDT and CDR2 as YYEEEE. The CDR3 loop spans 15 amino acids.

This chain connects TRBV7-9 to TRBJ1-2, with D perhaps TRBD1 (6 bases). The CDR3 is 15 residues long. The germline CDR1 and CDR2 sequences are SEHNR and FQNEAQ (reference sequence). The ends were cut back, 4 bases at V and 2 bases at J, with 14 bases in the middle. This CDR3 is CASSSAGTSNYGYTF. CDR3 coding DNA: TGTGCCAGCAGCTCTGCCGGGACATCGAACTATGGCTACACCTTC.

This clone was found a few times. V is TRBV3-1 (or the pseudogene TRBV3-2) and J is TRBJ1-2; D is unresolved. The length of the CDR3 is 14 residues. Germline V gene data show CDR1 as LGHDT and CDR2 as YNNKEL (reference sequence). The ends were cut back, 0 bases at V and 7 bases at J, with 12 bases in the middle. The CDR3 loop reads CASSQDQGRAGYTF. For the CDR3, the DNA is TGTGCCAGCAGCCAAGATCAAGGGAGGGCTGGCTACACCTTC.

The chain employs TRBV7-9 and TRBJ2-2, with D tentatively TRBD2 (6 bases). The CDR3 is 16 amino acids. Trimming stripped 3 bases from V and 0 bases from J, with 11 bases between. CDR1 SEHNR and CDR2 FQNEAQ come from the germline V gene (reference sequence). In nucleotides, the CDR3 is TGTGCCAGCAGCTTCTTGGAGGGGACGAACACCGGGGAGCTGTTTTTT. It yields the protein CASSFLEGTNTGELFF.

V gene TRBV9 combines with J gene TRBJ2-1, with D unresolved. V was pared by 2 bases and J by 7 bases, with 7 bases between. The germline V gene has CDR1 SGDLS and CDR2 YYNGEE. The CDR3 covers 12 residues. The CDR3 region is CASSVSLNEQFF. DNA of the CDR3: TGTGCCAGCAGCGTCTCGTTAAATGAGCAGTTCTTC.

This clone appeared a few times. This chain uses TRBV7-2 with TRBJ2-2; perhaps TRBD1 as D (5 bases). Germline V CDR1 and CDR2: SGHTA, FQGNSA. The ends were cut back, 7 bases at V and 7 bases at J, with 16 bases in the middle. The CDR3 loop spans 14 amino acids. CDR3 coding DNA: TGTGCCAGCAAAGGCAGGGAAGGCAGCGGGGAGCTGTTTTTT. Protein: CASKGREGSGELFF.

The chain employs TRBV5-6 and TRBJ2-6; D unclear. Germline loops: CDR1 SGHDT, CDR2 YYEEEE. The CDR3 spans 17 residues. The germline V and J ends were trimmed by 2 bases and 0 bases, with 12 bases remaining between them. The CDR3 nucleotides read TGTGCCAGCAGCTTTGGCGGAGTACCCTCTGGGGCCAACGTCCTGACTTTC. Translation gives CASSFGGVPSGANVLTF.

The V call is TRBV7-9, the J call TRBJ1-2, with TRBD1 matching 7 bases. Germline CDR1 reads SEHNR; CDR2 reads FQNEAQ (reference sequence). The CDR3 has 13 amino acids. V gave up 2 bases and J gave up 8 bases; unmatched junction bases: 5. The chain's CDR3 is CASSLPGTAGYTF. CDR3 bases: TGTGCCAGCAGCTTACCCGGGACAGCCGGCTACACCTTC.

The V gene is TRBV5-6, the J gene TRBJ1-5; TRBD1 matches 9 bases. The CDR3 covers 16 residues. Germline CDR1 reads SGHDT; CDR2 reads YYEEEE. J was trimmed by 6 bases and V by 4 bases; bases with no gene match: 11. The CDR3 reads CASSPGQGIFGQPQHF. The CDR3 DNA reads as TGTGCCAGCAGCCCCGGACAGGGGATTTTCGGTCAGCCCCAGCATTTT.

The chain uses TRBV7-8 and TRBJ1-2; TRBD1 matches 8 bases. Trimming took 5 bases from V and 4 from J; bases not matched to a gene: 6. Germline V gene lookup returns CDR1 SGHVS and CDR2 FQNEAQ. The CDR3 is 14 residues long. CDR3 in DNA: TGTGCCAGCAGCGCGGACAGGGACGCCTATGGCTACACCTTC. Amino acid sequence: CASSADRDAYGYTF.